The next 24 T cell receptor beta chains were all read from a single sample in a study of shared clonotypes between healthy human individuals. Sequencing was performed with immunoSEQ multiplex PCR; in TCRdb, only in-frame clones are kept and a portion is missing. The sample yields 1 million to 1.2 million clones, approximately 75% seen once. Sequenced: memory CD4+ T cells from PBMCs. Sample subset: CD45RA-negative fraction. These receptors all stem from a man between 18 and 35 years old in good health. Some clones in this sample may be carry-over from other donors' samples.

The J gene is TRBJ1-1, the V gene TRBV7-8; D unresolved. Trimming removed 5 bases from V and 1 base from J, with 17 bases in between. The CDR3 is made up of 16 amino acids. CDR1 and CDR2 (germline): SGHVS, FQNEAQ. CDR3: CASSPLVGHSNTEAFF. DNA for the CDR3: TGTGCCAGCAGCCCCCTGGTCGGGCATTCGAACACTGAAGCTTTCTTT.

This clone was observed many times. The chain joins TRBV9 to TRBJ2-3; D not resolved. This CDR3 is 13 amino acids long. The V gene's germline CDR1 is SGDLS and CDR2 YYNGEE. The ends were cut back, 2 bases at V and 3 bases at J, with 7 bases in the middle. Written as DNA, the CDR3 is TGTGCCAGCAGCGTGAAGCAGACAGATACGCAGTATTTT. It encodes CASSVKQTDTQYF.

The chain joins TRBV18 to TRBJ2-7; D not certain. V dropped 1 base and J dropped 7 bases, with 17 bases sitting between them. The CDR3 sequence is 15 residues long. CDR1 and CDR2 from the germline V gene are KGHSH and LQKENI. CDR3 protein: CASSPLRSRVSEQYF. The CDR3 DNA reads TGTGCCAGCTCACCACTTAGATCCCGAGTTTCGGAGCAGTACTTC.

This clone showed up just once. The V and J genes are TRBV10-1 and TRBJ1-4, with 7 bases identical to TRBD1. The J segment lost 1 base and the V segment lost 8 bases, leaving 7 bases of the junction unmatched. CDR1 WNHNN and CDR2 SYGVQD come from the germline V gene (reference sequence). The length of the CDR3 is 15 residues. CDR3 sequence (DNA): TGCGCCAGCCAGGATCGACAGGGAACTAATGAAAAACTGTTTTTT. This gives the protein CASQDRQGTNEKLFF.

On this clone itself: A much more abundant neighbour one base away suggests this may be a read error. V and J are TRBV28 and TRBJ1-3; no clear D. Trimming removed 2 bases at V and 8 bases at J, with 10 bases between. CDR1 is MDHEN and CDR2 is SYDVKM in the germline V gene. The CDR3 is 13 amino acids. CDR3 amino acids: CASSLTPFDTIYF. The CDR3 coding sequence is TGTGCCAGCAGTTTAACGCCCTTCGACACCATATATTTT.

The CDR3 sequence: CATSRADTDTQYF. The CDR3 DNA is TGTGCCACCAGCAGAGCGGACACAGATACGCAGTATTTT. The chain uses TRBV15 and TRBJ2-3; D unclear. Germline V gene data show CDR1 as LNHNV and CDR2 as YYDKDF (reference sequence). The V end was cut by 1 base, the J end by 2 bases, with 4 bases between. CDR3 length equals 13 residues.

The chain employs TRBV5-1 and TRBJ2-1; TRBD1 or TRBD2 may be the D gene (6 bases each). Trimming left V 3 bases short and J 0 bases short, with 13 bases between. The CDR3 has 16 amino acids. Per the germline V gene, CDR1 is SGHRS and CDR2 is YFSETQ. CDR3 nucleotides: TGCGCCAGCAGCTGGGGGGCCCAGAGCTCCTACAATGAGCAGTTCTTC. It encodes CASSWGAQSSYNEQFF.

The chain joins TRBV2 to TRBJ2-5; TRBD2 aligns across 7 bases. The CDR3 spans 14 residues. V lost 7 bases to trimming and J lost 4 bases; unmatched junction nucleotides: 9. From germline, CDR1 is SNHLY and CDR2 FYNNEI. CDR3 nucleotide sequence: TGTGCCAGCAAGTTGGGCGGGAGCAGAGAGACCCAGTACTTC. It encodes CASKLGGSRETQYF.

Many counts were recorded for this clone. The rearrangement links TRBV7-2 to TRBJ2-5, with D possibly being TRBD1 (6 bases). Trimming stripped 3 bases from V and 2 bases from J, with 13 bases between. The CDR3 totals 15 residues. Germline loops: CDR1 SGHTA, CDR2 FQGNSA. DNA of the CDR3: TGTGCCAGCAGCTTTCAGGGGACGGCACAAGAGACCCAGTACTTC. Translating gives CASSFQGTAQETQYF.

This clone is a singleton in its sample. In the same sample, other DNA sequences code for this CDR3. This chain connects TRBV7-2 to TRBJ2-3; D gene uncertain. V shed 1 base and J shed 0 bases, with 8 bases lying between them. There are 15 residues in the CDR3. Germline assignment: CDR1 SGHTA and CDR2 FQGNSA. CDR3 sequence reads: CASSLGVTSTDTQYF. For the CDR3, the DNA is TGTGCCAGCAGCTTAGGGGTGACTAGCACAGATACGCAGTATTTT.

The rearrangement uses TRBV7-2 and TRBJ2-1; 7 bases match TRBD2. CDR1 and CDR2 (germline): SGHTA, FQGNSA. CDR3 length equals 15 residues. V lost 5 bases to trimming and J lost 5 bases; unmatched junction nucleotides: 9. The CDR3, as DNA: TGTGCCAGCAGCCCCTCCGTGGGGAGGGACAATGAGCAGTTCTTC. Translation: CASSPSVGRDNEQFF.

This chain connects TRBV30 to TRBJ1-1; no firm D call. Trimming cost V 0 bases and J 10 bases, with 9 bases left between them. Germline V lookup: CDR1 GTSNPN, CDR2 SVGIG (reference sequence). This CDR3 is 11 amino acids long. CDR3 nucleotide sequence: TGTGCCTGGAGTGTACGCGCGGGAGCTTTCTTT. Its protein is CAWSVRAGAFF. The entire variable domain, with the rest obtained from reference TRBV30 and TRBJ1-1, is as follows: SQTIHQWPATLVQPVGSPLSLECTVEGTSNPNLYWYRQAAGRGLQLLFYSVGIGQISSEVPQNLSASRPQDRQFILSSKKLLLSDSGFYLCAWSVRAGAFFGQGTRLTVV.

This clone was detected once. The CDR3 here is CASSRTGNTEAFF. The CDR3 coding sequence is TGTGCCAGCAGTAGGACAGGGAACACTGAAGCTTTCTTT. The rearrangement joins TRBV27 to TRBJ1-1; 7 bases match TRBD1. Germline loops: CDR1 MNHEY, CDR2 SMNVEV (reference sequence). The J segment lost 1 base and the V segment lost 5 bases, leaving 1 base of the junction unmatched. The length of the CDR3 is 13 residues.

The genes are TRBV7-8 and TRBJ1-1, with D perhaps matching TRBD1 (6 bases). This CDR3 spans 16 amino acids. V shed 1 base and J shed 0 bases, with 12 bases lying between them. Per germline, CDR1 SGHVS and CDR2 FQNEAQ. The CDR3 sequence: CASSLVGARMNTEAFF. The CDR3 DNA sequence: TGTGCCAGCAGCTTAGTGGGGGCGCGGATGAACACTGAAGCTTTCTTT.

Details on this clone: A much larger clone sits a single nucleotide away, making a read error possible. The conserved closing phenylalanine or tryptophan is absent in this CDR3, likely reflecting a read error. This chain joins TRBV7-3 and TRBJ1-1; D gene unclear. This CDR3 contains 14 residues. V dropped 2 bases and J dropped 1 base, with 8 bases sitting between them. In germline, CDR1 is SGHTA, CDR2 FQGTGA. Written as DNA, the CDR3 is TGTGCCAGCAGCTTAGTCGGTTCGAACACTGAAGCTTTCTCT. This encodes CASSLVGSNTEAFS.

For this clone: Other DNA sequences in the sample encode the same CDR3. V and J are TRBV5-1 and TRBJ2-5, with TRBD2 matching over 8 bases. V was clipped by 4 bases and J by 1 base; unmatched bases: 6. There are 15 residues in the CDR3. CDR1 is SGHRS, CDR2 YFSETQ, per germline. CDR3 nucleotides: TGCGCCAGCAGCCCGGGGGGGAGCGGCCAAGAGACCCAGTACTTC. Protein sequence: CASSPGGSGQETQYF.

This clone was counted once. The chain combines TRBV11-2 with TRBJ1-2; D not certain. Trimming shortened V by 3 bases and J by 3 bases, and 14 bases separated the two germline ends. In germline, CDR1 is SGHAT, CDR2 FQNNGV. This CDR3 has 15 amino acids. CDR3 protein: CASSFTATADYGYTF. CDR3 in DNA: TGTGCCAGCAGCTTCACAGCGACCGCGGACTATGGCTACACCTTC.

As concerns this clone: Other DNA sequences in this sample translate to the same CDR3. The chain employs TRBV7-9 and TRBJ1-2; D gene ambiguous. Germline V gives CDR1 SEHNR, CDR2 FQNEAQ (reference sequence). V was trimmed by 1 base and J by 1 base, leaving 7 bases between them. The CDR3 extends over 14 amino acids. The CDR3 DNA reads as TGTGCCAGCAGCTTAGGCCAGAATAACTATGGCTACACCTTC. Its protein is CASSLGQNNYGYTF.

A remark on this clone: The same CDR3 arises from other DNA sequences in this sample as well. The chain joins TRBV5-1 to TRBJ2-5, with unresolved D. With 0 bases removed from V and 2 bases from J, the gap between germline ends came to 5 bases. Germline CDR1 is SGHRS and CDR2 is YFSETQ. This CDR3 has 13 residues. The CDR3 sequence: CASSLGSQETQYF. For the CDR3, the DNA is TGCGCCAGCAGCTTGGGATCGCAAGAGACCCAGTACTTC.

CDR3 in amino acids: CASSGISGTGPEQYF. The CDR3 nucleotides read TGTGCCAGCAGTGGAATATCCGGGACAGGGCCCGAGCAGTACTTC. The rearrangement uses TRBV27 and TRBJ2-7; TRBD1 agrees at 9 bases. The CDR3 consists of 15 residues. J lost 6 bases, V lost 5 bases, and 11 bases had no gene match. CDR1 and CDR2 (germline): MNHEY, SMNVEV (reference sequence).

The chain uses TRBV28 and TRBJ1-2; D is perhaps TRBD1 (6 bases). Trimming stripped 6 bases from V and 7 bases from J, with 21 bases between. This CDR3 contains 15 residues. Per germline, CDR1 MDHEN and CDR2 SYDVKM. As DNA, the CDR3 is TGTGCCAGCAGGCCCTCGGGACATTCGCGGTTTGGCTACACCTTC. The encoded protein is CASRPSGHSRFGYTF.

A note on this clone: The sample has other DNA sequences that encode this CDR3 too. The chain is built from TRBV28 and TRBJ1-1; TRBD1 matches 9 bases. J was trimmed by 1 base and V by 7 bases; bases with no gene match: 7. CDR1 and CDR2 (germline): MDHEN, SYDVKM. This CDR3 spans 15 amino acids. The CDR3 loop reads CASNTPGQGNTEAFF. The CDR3 nucleotides read TGTGCCAGCAATACACCGGGACAGGGGAACACTGAAGCTTTCTTT. Using reference TRBV28 and TRBJ1-1 for the parts outside the CDR3, the full variable domain is DVKVTQSSRYLVKRTGEKVFLECVQDMDHENMFWYRQDPGLGLRLIYFSYDVKMKEKGDIPEGYSVSREKKERFSLILESASTNQTSMYLCASNTPGQGNTEAFFGQGTRLTVV.

The chain uses TRBV4-1 and TRBJ2-7, with D possibly being TRBD2 (7 bases). V lost 2 bases and J 11 bases, leaving 19 bases between the germline ends. CDR3 size: 14 residues. CDR1 MGHRA and CDR2 YSYEKL come from the germline V gene. CDR3 amino acids: CASSQWGGGGLEYF. The CDR3 nucleotides read TGCGCCAGCAGCCAATGGGGGGGCGGGGGCCTGGAGTACTTC.

The V call is TRBV28, the J call TRBJ1-1; no clear D. This CDR3 has 12 amino acids. Germline V gene lookup returns CDR1 MDHEN and CDR2 SYDVKM. With 8 bases removed from V and 6 bases from J, the gap between germline ends came to 13 bases. CDR3 DNA: TGTGCCAGCCATATGGTACCTTCTGAAGCTTTCTTT. Its protein product is CASHMVPSEAFF.